These 31 T cell receptor beta chains originate from one sample sequenced in a study of blood T cells in healthy people across ages. The authors ran a second PCR of roughly 6 to 12 cycles using a sample-barcoded 5' primer and a J-beta primer mix. TCRdb processed the 5' RACE reads anew with MiXCR; each CDR3 protein has one entry. This repertoire shows about 970,000 distinct CDR3 sequences, roughly 51% found once; its top ten account for about a fifth. The sequencing sample was made of blood. Receptors originate from a woman in her fifties or sixties in good health.

The chain carries TRBV3-1 and TRBJ2-7; no reliable D call. CDR3 length equals 16 residues. Germline lookup yields CDR1 LGHDT and CDR2 YNNKEL (reference sequence). V shed 2 bases and J shed 0 bases, with 14 bases lying between them. The CDR3 loop reads CASSQFPRLSSYEQYF. Here the CDR3 DNA reads TGTGCCAGCAGCCAATTCCCTCGACTGAGCTCCTACGAGCAGTACTTC.

The gene calls are TRBV13 and TRBJ2-4, with 7 bases identical to TRBD2. CDR1 and CDR2 from the germline V gene are PRHDT and FYEKMQ (reference sequence). V gave up 5 bases and J gave up 13 bases; unmatched junction bases: 17. This CDR3 region has 15 residues. CDR3 DNA: TGTGCCAGCAGCCCGCGGACTAGTGTTGGCGGGGAGCAGTACTTC. This sequence encodes CASSPRTSVGGEQYF.

In its sample, this clonotype was seen once. The chain carries TRBV7-8 and TRBJ1-1; a weak D match, TRBD1 (5 bases). The CDR3 contains 14 residues. The ends were cut back, 7 bases at V and 5 bases at J, with 17 bases in the middle. Germline CDR1 SGHVS, CDR2 FQNEAQ. In DNA, the CDR3 is TGTGCCAGCACGAGGACTGAGGGGAGAACTGAAGCTTTCTTT. Protein: CASTRTEGRTEAFF.

This clonotype occurred a few times. V usage is TRBV29-1 and J usage is TRBJ2-1; D is unresolved. Germline lookup yields CDR1 SQVTM and CDR2 ANQGSEA. The CDR3 loop spans 10 amino acids. Trimming pared 4 bases from V and 5 bases from J, leaving 3 bases between. CDR3 DNA sequence: TGCAGCGTTGGTAACAATGAGCAGTTCTTC. Translation gives CSVGNNEQFF.

V is TRBV7-9 and J is TRBJ2-7; either TRBD1 or TRBD2 may fit D (5 bases each). V lost 2 bases, J lost 7 bases, and 15 bases lay in between. Germline CDR1 SEHNR, CDR2 FQNEAQ (reference sequence). The CDR3 totals 14 residues. CDR3 residues: CASSLSGPYNEQYF. Written as DNA, the CDR3 is TGTGCCAGCAGCTTATCGGGGCCGTACAATGAGCAGTACTTC.

The CDR3 spells CASSQVGTWNEQFF. The DNA for the CDR3 is TGTGCCAGCAGCCAAGTGGGTACCTGGAATGAGCAGTTCTTC. The chain recombines TRBV4-2 with TRBJ2-1; D call uncertain. Germline CDR1 reads LGHNA; CDR2 reads YNFKEQ. The CDR3 length is 14 residues. The V end was cut by 1 base, the J end by 7 bases, with 11 bases between.

The chain couples TRBV7-6 to TRBJ2-3; D possibly corresponds to TRBD2 (5 bases). V lost 1 base and J lost 0, with 14 bases in between. CDR3 size: 17 residues. Germline assignment: CDR1 SGHVS and CDR2 FNYEAQ. DNA of the CDR3: TGTGCCAGCAGCTTAGGGTTCGGGGTAACGAGCACAGATACGCAGTATTTT. It encodes CASSLGFGVTSTDTQYF.

The V and J genes are TRBV5-6 and TRBJ1-2, with a tentative D call TRBD1 (5 bases). With 2 bases removed from V and 6 bases from J, the gap between germline ends came to 23 bases. In germline, CDR1 is SGHDT, CDR2 YYEEEE. This CDR3 spans 17 amino acids. The CDR3 is CASSFSGTALPTDGYTF. In DNA form, the CDR3 reads TGTGCCAGCAGCTTTTCGGGGACGGCCCTTCCTACGGATGGCTACACCTTC.

The genes are TRBV29-1 and TRBJ1-4; D not resolved. Between the trimmed V and J ends, which lost 2 bases and 8 bases, there was a span of 6 bases. The CDR3 length is 11 residues. Germline CDR1 and CDR2: SQVTM and ANQGSEA. This chain's CDR3 is CSVEQLEKLFF. The CDR3 region has the DNA TGCAGCGTTGAACAGCTCGAAAAACTGTTTTTT. The full variable domain, in which reference TRBV29-1 and TRBJ1-4 provide the parts outside the CDR3, is SAVISQKPSRDICQRGTSLTIQCQVDSQVTMMFWYRQQPGQSLTLIATANQGSEATYESGFVIDKFPISRPNLTFSTLTVSNMSPEDSSIYLCSVEQLEKLFFGSGTQLSVL.

V is TRBV7-9 and J is TRBJ2-7; no firm D call. The CDR3 loop spans 14 amino acids. V was cut by 4 bases and J by 0 bases, with 10 bases left in between. From germline, CDR1 is SEHNR and CDR2 FQNEAQ (reference sequence). The CDR3 DNA is TGTGCCAGCAGCTCAATAGTAGTCTCCTACGAGCAGTACTTC. This translates into CASSSIVVSYEQYF.

At least ten counts were recorded for this clonotype. The chain combines TRBV12-3 or TRBV12-4 with TRBJ1-5, with D tentatively TRBD1 (5 bases). CDR3 length equals 13 residues. V lost 5 bases to trimming and J lost 5 bases, with 10 bases between them. The CDR3 protein is CASSDSLDQPQHF. CDR3 sequence (DNA): TGTGCCAGCAGTGACAGTCTTGATCAGCCCCAGCATTTT.

CDR3 sequence (DNA): TGTGCCACCAGCGTGGGGGGTTGGAATGGCTACACCTTC. Amino acids: CATSVGGWNGYTF. The V call is TRBV15, the J call TRBJ1-2; D is possibly TRBD1 (5 bases). Germline CDR1 LNHNV, CDR2 YYDKDF (reference sequence). The CDR3 covers 13 residues. The V and J ends lost 5 bases and 6 bases respectively, with 13 bases between them. The full variable domain, in which reference TRBV15 and TRBJ1-2 provide the parts outside the CDR3, is DAMVIQNPRYQVTQFGKPVTLSCSQTLNHNVMYWYQQKSSQAPKLLFHYYDKDFNNEADTPDNFQSRRPNTSFCFLDIRSPGLGDTAMYLCATSVGGWNGYTFGSGTRLTVV.

The CDR3 is CASSFAGGRLEQFF. The DNA of the CDR3 is TGTGCCAGCAGCTTTGCGGGAGGGCGGCTTGAGCAGTTCTTC. The V and J genes are TRBV7-2 and TRBJ2-1; 9 nucleotides align to TRBD2. This CDR3 has 14 residues. V trimming: 3 bases; J trimming: 9 bases; junction bases outside the gene matches: 6. Germline assignment: CDR1 SGHTA and CDR2 FQGNSA.

The V gene is TRBV28, the J gene TRBJ2-7, with 9 bases identical to TRBD1. The DNA end favors TRBJ2-5, so the J call may be wrong. The CDR3 contains 13 residues. CDR1 is MDHEN, CDR2 SYDVKM, per germline. CDR3 protein: CASRVDRGGTQYF. CDR3 nucleotide sequence: TGTGCCAGCAGGGTTGACAGGGGGGGGACCCAGTACTTC.

The rearrangement links TRBV19 to TRBJ2-7, with TRBD2 as a possible D gene (6 bases). CDR1 is LNHDA, CDR2 SQIVND, per germline (reference sequence). The V gene lost 6 bases and the J gene lost 4 bases, with 13 bases spanning the gap. This CDR3 region has 13 residues. The CDR3, as DNA: TGTGCCAGTAGAGGCGTAGGGAGGTACGAGCAGTACTTC. This translates into CASRGVGRYEQYF.

The V gene is TRBV20-1, the J gene TRBJ2-5, with 10 bases matching TRBD1. CDR1 is DFQATT, CDR2 SNEGSKA, per germline (reference sequence). CDR3 length equals 15 residues. V gave up 2 bases and J gave up 4 bases; unmatched junction bases: 7. The CDR3 region has the DNA TGCAGTGCTAGACAGGGACAGGGGAGGGGAGAGACCCAGTACTTC. Amino acids: CSARQGQGRGETQYF.

The gene calls are TRBV27 and TRBJ2-2; perhaps TRBD2 as D (5 bases). Germline CDR1 and CDR2: MNHEY and SMNVEV (reference sequence). The CDR3 spans 16 residues. V was cut by 2 bases and J by 3 bases, with 13 bases left in between. Written as DNA, the CDR3 is TGTGCCAGCAGTTTAATAGGTTTCGGGGACACCGGGGAGCTGTTTTTT. Its protein is CASSLIGFGDTGELFF.

This clonotype has just a few counts. V is TRBV7-2 and J is TRBJ2-4; D gene unclear. The J call may be mistaken, given a closer DNA end match to TRBJ2-7. In germline, CDR1 is SGHTA, CDR2 FQGNSA. This CDR3 is built from 14 residues. CDR3: CASSLALVDYEQYF. Written as DNA, the CDR3 is TGTGCCAGCAGCTTAGCGTTGGTGGACTACGAGCAGTACTTC.

This chain connects TRBV7-9 to TRBJ2-5, with D perhaps matching TRBD1 or TRBD2 (5 bases each). Trimming left V 1 base short and J 3 bases short, with 15 bases between. Per germline, CDR1 SEHNR and CDR2 FQNEAQ (reference sequence). The length of the CDR3 is 16 residues. In DNA form, the CDR3 reads TGTGCCAGCAGCTTAGTGAGATGGATGGGGGAAGAGACCCAGTACTTC. As protein: CASSLVRWMGEETQYF. Looking up the rest from reference TRBV7-9 and TRBJ2-5 gives the full variable domain: DTGVSQNPRHKITKRGQNVTFRCDPISEHNRLYWYRQTLGQGPEFLTYFQNEAQLEKSRLLSDRFSAERPKGSFSTLEIQRTEQGDSAMYLCASSLVRWMGEETQYFGPGTRLLVL.

This chain links TRBV29-1 with TRBJ1-2; D unclear. V shed 3 bases and J shed 0 bases, with 20 bases lying between them. This CDR3 has 17 residues. In germline, CDR1 is SQVTM, CDR2 ANQGSEA. The CDR3 sequence: CSVEIVDPDSSNYGYTF. The DNA for the CDR3 is TGCAGCGTTGAGATCGTGGATCCTGACTCCTCTAACTATGGCTACACCTTC.

The chain uses TRBV18 and TRBJ2-7; D is possibly TRBD1 (6 bases). V shed 8 bases and J shed 0 bases, with 26 bases lying between them. The germline gives CDR1 KGHSH, CDR2 LQKENI. The CDR3 contains 18 residues. DNA of the CDR3: TGTGCCAGCAAGTATTCGACAGGAACAGGGCCTAGCTCCTACGAGCAGTACTTC. Translation gives CASKYSTGTGPSSYEQYF.

V usage is TRBV12-3 or TRBV12-4 and J usage is TRBJ2-7, with 8 bases that match TRBD1. There are 12 residues in the CDR3. With V trimmed by 5 bases and J by 12 bases, 9 bases remained unmatched. The CDR3 region has the DNA TGTGCCAGCAGTCCTCAGGGGGCGCAGCTGTACTTC. It codes for CASSPQGAQLYF.

This clonotype was found a few times. This chain joins TRBV6-2 or TRBV6-3 and TRBJ2-3; maybe TRBD1 (6 bases). V lost 8 bases and J 7 bases, leaving 19 bases between the germline ends. The CDR3 length is 14 residues. CDR1 is MNHEY, CDR2 SVGEGT, per germline. CDR3 nucleotide sequence: TGTGCCAGCTCAGGGGCCGTCGGGGATTATACGCAGTATTTT. It specifies CASSGAVGDYTQYF.

This clonotype came up a few times. The V and J genes are TRBV5-1 and TRBJ1-2; no firm D call. Germline V gene data show CDR1 as SGHRS and CDR2 as YFSETQ. The CDR3 covers 14 residues. V lost 0 bases and J lost 2, with 8 bases in between. Written as DNA, the CDR3 is TGCGCCAGCAGCTTGGCCTATAGGAACTATGGCTACACCTTC. Residues: CASSLAYRNYGYTF.

In DNA form, the CDR3 reads TGTGCCACCAGCAGATATACTAGCTTCGAGCAGTACTTC. Translation: CATSRYTSFEQYF. The chain links TRBV15 to TRBJ2-5, with D possibly being TRBD2 (6 bases). The end of the DNA fits TRBJ2-7 better, so the J call may be wrong. This CDR3 has 13 residues. CDR1 LNHNV and CDR2 YYDKDF come from the germline V gene (reference sequence).

The V gene is TRBV5-1, the J gene TRBJ2-1; the D is unclear. The CDR3 is 15 residues long. Germline V lookup: CDR1 SGHRS, CDR2 YFSETQ. Trimming removed 4 bases at V and 0 bases at J, with 11 bases between. CDR3 DNA: TGCGCCAGCAGCGGCTTATGGGGCTCCTACAATGAGCAGTTCTTC. This codes for CASSGLWGSYNEQFF.

The rearrangement joins TRBV7-2 to TRBJ2-3, with 8 bases lining up with TRBD1. This CDR3 region has 15 residues. The germline CDR1 and CDR2 sequences are SGHTA and FQGNSA. J gave up 4 bases and V 5 bases, and 8 bases lay outside the gene matches. CDR3 in DNA: TGTGCCAGCAGCCCCGGACAGGGCACCTCAGATACGCAGTATTTT. It translates to CASSPGQGTSDTQYF. Drawing the rest from reference TRBV7-2 and TRBJ2-3, the complete variable domain is GAGVSQSPSNKVTEKGKDVELRCDPISGHTALYWYRQSLGQGLEFLIYFQGNSAPDKSGLPSDRFSAERTGGSVSTLTIQRTQQEDSAVYLCASSPGQGTSDTQYFGPGTRLTVL.

In this sample, this clonotype turned up many times. This chain links TRBV4-1 with TRBJ1-5; 7 nucleotides line up with TRBD1. The junction had 7 bases not matched to a gene; V was cut back by 5 bases and J by 6 bases. The CDR3 covers 14 residues. CDR1 is MGHRA and CDR2 is YSYEKL in the germline V gene. The CDR3 spells CASSGQQGIQPQHF. CDR3 DNA sequence: TGCGCCAGCAGCGGACAACAGGGGATTCAGCCCCAGCATTTT.

This clonotype has only a few counts. The J gene is TRBJ1-5, the V gene TRBV29-1; D is undetermined. Trimming took 0 bases from V and 7 from J, leaving 7 bases between them. CDR1 is SQVTM and CDR2 is ANQGSEA in the germline V gene. The CDR3 has 12 residues. DNA for the CDR3: TGCAGCGTTGAAGAGGGGAGCCAGCCCCAGCATTTT. Encoded protein: CSVEEGSQPQHF.

This clonotype was seen a few times. The rearrangement links TRBV11-2 to TRBJ2-5; TRBD1 matches 10 bases. TRBJ2-7 matches the DNA end more closely, so the J call is doubtful. This CDR3 has 14 amino acids. Germline CDR1 reads SGHAT; CDR2 reads FQNNGV. CDR3 nucleotide sequence: TGTGCCAGCAGCACCCGGACAGGGGGTAACGAGCAGTACTTC. Protein product: CASSTRTGGNEQYF.

This rearrangement joins TRBV29-1 to TRBJ1-5, with a weak D call TRBD1 (6 bases). V gave up 4 bases and J gave up 1 base, with 14 bases separating them. The CDR3 contains 15 residues. Germline V gene data show CDR1 as SQVTM and CDR2 as ANQGSEA. The CDR3 spells CSVGGGSGSNQPQHF. The CDR3 DNA reads TGCAGCGTTGGGGGGGGCTCGGGGAGCAATCAGCCCCAGCATTTT. Supplemented by reference TRBV29-1 and TRBJ1-5, the full variable domain reads SAVISQKPSRDICQRGTSLTIQCQVDSQVTMMFWYRQQPGQSLTLIATANQGSEATYESGFVIDKFPISRPNLTFSTLTVSNMSPEDSSIYLCSVGGGSGSNQPQHFGDGTRLSIL.